This TCR beta chain was identified during a study of sequential checkpoint blockade in melanoma. Looking at the study overall: Arm A got nivolumab then ipilimumab; arm B the reverse, 1:1. Each arm's sequence ended with maintenance nivolumab.

There are 14 residues in the CDR3. Germline CDR1 and CDR2: SGHDT and YYEEEE. V gave up 4 bases and J gave up 6 bases; unmatched junction bases: 4. The method was immunoSEQ multiplex PCR; TCRdb's version includes in-frame clones alone and lacks a portion of them. The repertoire includes some 5,100 clones, about 80% of them detected once, and 45% to 60% sits in the top ten. Treatment in this sample: randomized to nivolumab then ipilimumab (arm A) or the reverse (arm B). DNA-damaging chemotherapy had not been given to any patient beforehand. Sorted cells were live CD3+CD8+, lacking CD19 and CD56, from PBMCs.

The TCR was taken from a human patient with melanoma. Some clones in this sample may be carry-over from other donors' samples. The chain links TRBV5-6 to TRBJ1-2; TRBD1 aligns across 12 bases. Sequenced here: CD8+ T cells sorted from blood (inferred from file names), sampled from a patient given nivolumab and ipilimumab in sequence. For the CDR3, the DNA is TGTGCCAGCAGCGTGGGACAGGGGGCCCATGGCTACACCTTC. This codes for CASSVGQGAHGYTF.